This entry is about one T cell receptor (beta chain). The CDR3 loop spans 16 amino acids. Germline CDR1 is KGHDR and CDR2 is SFDVKD. With V trimmed by 4 bases and J by 2 bases, 7 bases remained unmatched. The data are from a study of control samples from healthy donors and cancer patients. The method was immunoSEQ multiplex PCR; TCRdb's version includes in-frame clones alone and lacks a portion of them. The sample lists about 120,000 clones; more than 85% were seen once. This sequence originates from a young man in good health. The sequencing sample was made of blood. The chain links TRBV24-1 to TRBJ1-2, with 9 bases fitting TRBD1. CDR3 region: CATSEPTGGENYGYTF. CDR3 nucleotide sequence: TGTGCCACCAGTGAGCCTACAGGGGGCGAGAACTATGGCTACACCTTC.